Shown below are 9 T cell receptor beta chains from a single sample sequenced in a study of blood T cell repertoires in COVID-19. Libraries were prepared by immunoSEQ multiplex PCR; TCRdb keeps only in-frame clonotypes and omits some of them. The sample consists of over 200,000 clones, 75% to 85% of them appearing once. Material: peripheral blood. Receptors originate from a woman in her 30s with COVID-19, enrolled during active disease.

This sequence joins TRBV15 and TRBJ1-1; 7 positions match TRBD1. This CDR3 has 14 amino acids. CDR1 is LNHNV, CDR2 YYDKDF, per germline (reference sequence). Trimming cost V 5 bases and J 3 bases; bases outside gene matches: 6. The CDR3, as DNA: TGTGCCACCAGCCAACAGGGGAGGTACACTGAAGCTTTCTTT. This encodes CATSQQGRYTEAFF. Drawing the rest from reference TRBV15 and TRBJ1-1, the complete variable domain is DAMVIQNPRYQVTQFGKPVTLSCSQTLNHNVMYWYQQKSSQAPKLLFHYYDKDFNNEADTPDNFQSRRPNTSFCFLDIRSPGLGDTAMYLCATSQQGRYTEAFFGQGTRLTVV.

The genes are TRBV19 and TRBJ1-2; TRBD1 might be the D (6 bases). The germline V gene has CDR1 LNHDA and CDR2 SQIVND (reference sequence). CDR3 length: 15 amino acids. V shed 5 bases and J shed 4 bases, with 17 bases lying between them. CDR3 coding DNA: TGTGCCAGTAGTCCCACACGGACAGAGACCTATGGCTACACCTTC. Its translation: CASSPTRTETYGYTF.

The V call is TRBV5-4, the J call TRBJ2-3; 8 bases align to TRBD2. The CDR3 is 16 amino acids. In germline, CDR1 is SGHNT, CDR2 YYREEE (reference sequence). Trimming cost V 1 base and J 0 bases; bases outside gene matches: 4. CDR3 loop: CASSLYQRGSTDTQYF. CDR3 coding DNA: TGTGCCAGCAGCTTGTATCAGCGGGGGAGCACAGATACGCAGTATTTT.

The chain recombines TRBV6-5 with TRBJ2-7; maybe TRBD1 (6 bases). CDR3 length: 14 amino acids. V lost 5 bases and J 3 bases, leaving 14 bases between the germline ends. CDR1 MNHEY and CDR2 SVGAGI come from the germline V gene. CDR3 nucleotides: TGTGCCAGCAGTCACCGAAGACAGGACTACGAGCAGTACTTC. Its translation is CASSHRRQDYEQYF.

The table lists this clone with a few counts. The chain recombines TRBV5-6 with TRBJ2-1, with 11 nucleotides matching TRBD2. Germline V gene lookup returns CDR1 SGHDT and CDR2 YYEEEE. The CDR3 has 15 amino acids. In DNA, the CDR3 is TGTGCTAGCGGGAGGGGAAGGATAACGGACAATGAGCAGTTCTTC. This gives the protein CASGRGRITDNEQFF.

CDR3 loop: CATSDDRLAKNIQYF. The CDR3 bases are TGTGCCACCAGTGATGACAGGTTAGCCAAAAACATTCAGTACTTC. This chain uses TRBV24-1 with TRBJ2-4, with a possible D match to TRBD1 (6 bases). Germline V gene lookup returns CDR1 KGHDR and CDR2 SFDVKD. This CDR3 contains 15 residues. V was shortened by 3 bases and J by 0 bases, with 8 bases between the two germline ends.

DNA for the CDR3: TGTGCCAGCAGCGAACACCCAGGGGGCGTCCAGGGCTACACCTTC. It translates to CASSEHPGGVQGYTF. The rearrangement joins TRBV7-9 to TRBJ1-2; 8 nucleotides match TRBD1. The germline CDR1 and CDR2 sequences are SEHNR and FQNEAQ (reference sequence). Germline trimming cut 5 bases from V and 8 bases from J; bases unmatched to any gene: 13. CDR3 size: 15 residues.

Concerning this clone itself: Other DNA sequences in this specimen translate into the identical CDR3. This chain links TRBV5-1 with TRBJ1-5; 7 bases fit TRBD1. The CDR3 sequence is 15 residues long. In germline, CDR1 is SGHRS, CDR2 YFSETQ. The V and J ends lost 5 bases and 3 bases, in that order; junction bases with no gene match: 8. The CDR3 reads CASRVTGDDNQPQHF. The CDR3 bases are TGCGCCAGCAGGGTCACAGGGGACGACAATCAGCCCCAGCATTTT.

The V gene is TRBV7-9, the J gene TRBJ1-2; D is unclear. This CDR3 comprises 14 residues. V lost 4 bases, J lost 6 bases, and 15 bases lay in between. CDR1 is SEHNR, CDR2 FQNEAQ, per germline (reference sequence). This CDR3 reads CASSSPGFWDGYTF. The CDR3 bases are TGTGCCAGCAGCTCGCCGGGGTTCTGGGATGGCTACACCTTC.